These 31 T cell receptor beta chains originate from one sample sequenced in a study of blood T cells in healthy people across ages. Through a sample-barcoded 5' primer and a J-beta primer mix, a second PCR was run for roughly 6 to 12 cycles. Each CDR3 protein gets one entry after TCRdb re-called the 5' RACE reads with MiXCR. This table has around 870,000 distinct CDR3 sequences, more than 25% appearing once. The source material was blood. The receptor source for this set is a woman aged 80 or over in good health.

This chain joins TRBV12-3 or TRBV12-4 and TRBJ2-2; the D gene is possibly TRBD1 (6 bases). The CDR3 covers 16 residues. V gave up 3 bases and J gave up 1 base, with 12 bases separating them. The CDR3 DNA follows: TGTGCCAGCAGTTTTGTGGGGGCGCAGAACACCGGGGAGCTGTTTTTT. Translating it yields CASSFVGAQNTGELFF.

This clonotype was recorded many times. This chain joins TRBV7-2 and TRBJ2-5; TRBD2 matches at 9 bases. Germline V lookup: CDR1 SGHTA, CDR2 FQGNSA. The ends lost 1 base at V and 3 bases at J; junction bases unmatched: 9. The CDR3 covers 17 residues. In DNA, the CDR3 is TGTGCCAGCAGCTTAGGGGTTGATAGCGGGGGCAAAGAGACCCAGTACTTC. Translation: CASSLGVDSGGKETQYF.

This clonotype has at least ten counts. J is TRBJ2-1 and V is TRBV6-2 or TRBV6-3, with TRBD2 matching 10 bases. V dropped 6 bases and J dropped 5; count of bases not matched to a gene: 7. The CDR3 is 15 amino acids. Germline CDR1 and CDR2: MNHEY and SVGEGT. The DNA of the CDR3 is TGTGCCAGCAGACCTGGACTAGCGGAGAACAATGAGCAGTTCTTC. Its protein product is CASRPGLAENNEQFF.

This chain links TRBV20-1 with TRBJ2-4; D remains unclear. The germline V gene encodes CDR1 DFQATT and CDR2 SNEGSKA (reference sequence). This CDR3 spans 10 amino acids. V dropped 7 bases and J dropped 7 bases, with 8 bases sitting between them. CDR3 sequence reads: CSVVRNIQYF. CDR3 sequence (DNA): TGCAGTGTCGTGCGGAACATTCAGTACTTC.

With regard to this clonotype: One end of the junction does not line up with germline, which may come from a read error. CDR3 amino acids: CASRRGGSYDEQFF. CDR3 sequence (DNA): TGTGCCAGCAGACGAGGTGGCTCCTACGATGAGCAGTTCTTC. This rearrangement joins TRBV6-1 to TRBJ2-1; no reliable D call. CDR1 is MNHNS, CDR2 SASEGT, per germline. The CDR3 covers 14 residues.

This clonotype showed up many times. The chain uses TRBV7-2 and TRBJ2-7, with 9 bases identical to TRBD1. Germline CDR1 and CDR2: SGHTA and FQGNSA. The CDR3 is made up of 12 amino acids. As DNA, the CDR3 is TGTGCGTCGGGACAGGGAGTAGGGGAGCAGTACTTC. It translates to CASGQGVGEQYF.

This clonotype has at least ten counts. V and J are TRBV7-2 and TRBJ2-5, with TRBD1 as a possible D gene (8 bases). V shed 3 bases and J shed 5 bases, with 13 bases lying between them. CDR3 length: 14 amino acids. Germline V CDR1 and CDR2: SGHTA, FQGNSA. The CDR3 DNA is TGTGCCAGCAGCTTTACAGGGGGAGGGGAGACCCAGTACTTC. Encoded protein: CASSFTGGGETQYF.

This clonotype was observed a few times. The chain carries TRBV2 and TRBJ2-6, with D maybe TRBD1 (6 bases). V gave up 10 bases and J gave up 2 bases, with 9 bases separating them. CDR3 length equals 13 residues. Germline CDR1 SNHLY, CDR2 FYNNEI. CDR3 sequence: CATGTTGANVLTF. CDR3 DNA sequence: TGTGCCACCGGGACAACTGGGGCCAACGTCCTGACTTTC. Together with reference TRBV2 and TRBJ2-6, the CDR3 gives the full variable domain: EPEVTQTPSHQVTQMGQEVILRCVPISNHLYFYWYRQILGQKVEFLVSFYNNEISEKSEIFDDQFSVERPDGSNFTLKIRSTKLEDSAMYFCATGTTGANVLTFGAGSRLTVL.

This clonotype was seen ten or more times. The J gene is TRBJ2-5, the V gene TRBV12-3 or TRBV12-4; 7 bases align to TRBD1. The J segment lost 4 bases and the V segment lost 6 bases, leaving 5 bases of the junction unmatched. The CDR3 has 13 residues. CDR3 coding DNA: TGTGCCAGCAGCTCCTGGGACAGAGAGACCCAGTACTTC. It encodes CASSSWDRETQYF.

For this clonotype: The junction and the germline gene differ at one end; a read error may be behind it. The gene calls are TRBV12-3 or TRBV12-4 and TRBJ2-3; a weak D match, TRBD2 (5 bases). The CDR3 has 14 residues. CDR3 residues: CASSLGVRSNAQYF. The CDR3 DNA reads as TGTGCCAGCAGCCTCGGGGTGAGGTCAAATGCGCAATATTTT.

J is TRBJ1-3 and V is TRBV7-6; no reliable D call. The CDR3 is 16 residues long. Trimming stripped 5 bases from V and 2 bases from J, with 16 bases between. Germline CDR1 SGHVS, CDR2 FNYEAQ. The CDR3 nucleotides read TGTGCCAGCAGCGGAGGGCCAGGATATGCTGGAAACACCATATATTTT. This encodes CASSGGPGYAGNTIYF.

About this clonotype: Likely a read error: the CDR3 ends without its conserved phenylalanine or tryptophan. The V gene is TRBV11-2, the J gene TRBJ2-2; a weak D match, TRBD2 (6 bases). V was pared by 2 bases and J by 1 base, with 8 bases between. CDR3 length: 15 residues. Germline V gene sequence: CDR1 SGHAT, CDR2 FQNNGV. The CDR3 DNA reads as TGTGCCAGCAGCTTAATGGGGGGGAACACCGGGGAGCTGTTTGTT. Its protein product is CASSLMGGNTGELFV.

The chain links TRBV19 to TRBJ1-2, with D possibly being TRBD1 (6 bases). Between the trimmed V and J ends, which lost 5 bases and 5 bases, there was a span of 9 bases. This CDR3 region has 12 residues. The germline V gene has CDR1 LNHDA and CDR2 SQIVND (reference sequence). The CDR3 loop is CASSGGQYGYTF. In DNA form, the CDR3 reads TGTGCCAGTAGTGGAGGACAGTATGGCTACACCTTC.

The table lists this clonotype with many counts. The rearrangement links TRBV14 to TRBJ1-1; D remains ambiguous. V lost 1 base and J 1 base, leaving 13 bases between the germline ends. CDR1 is SGHDN, CDR2 FVKESK, per germline. The CDR3 consists of 16 residues. Written as DNA, the CDR3 is TGTGCCAGCAGCCAAGTCGGCCGGCAAACGAACACTGAAGCTTTCTTT. Translating it yields CASSQVGRQTNTEAFF.

The rearrangement uses TRBV9 and TRBJ2-3, with 10 bases aligning to TRBD2. Germline V gene lookup returns CDR1 SGDLS and CDR2 YYNGEE. The CDR3 extends over 16 amino acids. The junction had 9 bases not matched to a gene; V was cut back by 3 bases and J by 5 bases. DNA of the CDR3: TGTGCCAGCAGCGGATCCGGGACTAGCGAAAGAGATACGCAGTATTTT. This gives the protein CASSGSGTSERDTQYF. Using reference TRBV9 and TRBJ2-3 for the parts outside the CDR3, the full variable domain is DSGVTQTPKHLITATGQRVTLRCSPRSGDLSVYWYQQSLDQGLQFLIQYYNGEERAKGNILERFSAQQFPDLHSELNLSSLELGDSALYFCASSGSGTSERDTQYFGPGTRLTVL.

This clonotype occurred a few times. This chain joins TRBV4-3 and TRBJ2-6; 9 bases align to TRBD2. Trimming cost V 2 bases and J 1 base; bases outside gene matches: 9. Germline loops: CDR1 LGHNA, CDR2 YSLEER. CDR3 length equals 19 residues. CDR3 bases: TGCGCCAGCAGCCAACACCATGCGGGAGGGCCTTCTGGGGCCAACGTCCTGACTTTC. Its translation is CASSQHHAGGPSGANVLTF.

The chain combines TRBV28 with TRBJ2-1, with TRBD1 as a possible D gene (6 bases). V lost 6 bases, J lost 2 bases, and 14 bases lay in between. Germline assignment: CDR1 MDHEN and CDR2 SYDVKM. The CDR3 totals 15 residues. CDR3 residues: CASSVGASTYNEQFF. CDR3 sequence (DNA): TGTGCCAGCAGCGTGGGGGCCAGCACCTACAATGAGCAGTTCTTC.

In this sample, this clonotype turned up a few times. In DNA form, the CDR3 reads TGCAGTGCTTCCACCGGAACAGCCTTAGAAGCTTTCTTT. Translated, it gives CSASTGTALEAFF. The chain joins TRBV20-1 to TRBJ1-1; D gene unclear. The germline V and J ends were trimmed by 5 bases and 8 bases, with 18 bases remaining between them. CDR1 is DFQATT, CDR2 SNEGSKA, per germline (reference sequence). This CDR3 has 13 amino acids.

This clonotype was recorded at least ten times. V and J are TRBV5-1 and TRBJ1-1; 8 nucleotides align to TRBD1. Germline CDR1 SGHRS, CDR2 YFSETQ. CDR3 length: 14 residues. With V trimmed by 2 bases and J by 5 bases, 5 bases remained unmatched. The CDR3 sequence: CASSLQGEATEAFF. Written as DNA, the CDR3 is TGCGCCAGCAGCTTACAGGGGGAAGCGACTGAAGCTTTCTTT. The entire variable domain, with the rest obtained from reference TRBV5-1 and TRBJ1-1, is as follows: KAGVTQTPRYLIKTRGQQVTLSCSPISGHRSVSWYQQTPGQGLQFLFEYFSETQRNKGNFPGRFSGRQFSNSRSEMNVSTLELGDSALYLCASSLQGEATEAFFGQGTRLTVV.

Ten or more counts support this clonotype. The rearrangement links TRBV20-1 to TRBJ2-3; 7 positions match TRBD2. The CDR3 is 16 amino acids. Germline CDR1 and CDR2: DFQATT and SNEGSKA (reference sequence). V lost 2 bases and J lost 3; bases outside the gene matches: 11. The CDR3 DNA follows: TGCAGTGCTAGACCTCTTTCGGACGGGGGGACAGATACGCAGTATTTT. It yields the protein CSARPLSDGGTDTQYF.

This clonotype was observed at least ten times. The J gene is TRBJ2-5, the V gene TRBV20-1; D gene unclear. Germline V gene lookup returns CDR1 DFQATT and CDR2 SNEGSKA (reference sequence). The CDR3 sequence is 13 residues long. V was pared by 2 bases and J by 5 bases, with 12 bases between. This CDR3 reads CSARLQIGETQYF. In DNA form, the CDR3 reads TGCAGTGCTAGACTCCAAATAGGGGAGACCCAGTACTTC.

The chain couples TRBV29-1 to TRBJ2-7; D is ambiguous. Germline CDR1 reads SQVTM; CDR2 reads ANQGSEA. The CDR3 has 11 residues. The ends were cut back, 4 bases at V and 2 bases at J, with 6 bases in the middle. CDR3 loop: CSVGPPYEQYF. The CDR3, as DNA: TGCAGCGTTGGCCCACCCTACGAGCAGTACTTC.

This clonotype showed up many times. The chain employs TRBV6-2 or TRBV6-3 and TRBJ2-5, with D maybe TRBD2 (5 bases). The CDR3 covers 14 residues. V was trimmed by 7 bases and J by 1 base, leaving 13 bases between them. The germline V gene has CDR1 MNHEY and CDR2 SVGEGT. The CDR3 here is CASTPPGIQETQYF. The CDR3 nucleotides are TGTGCCAGCACCCCACCGGGGATCCAAGAGACCCAGTACTTC.

Concerning this clonotype: Possible read error: a much larger clone is one base away. J is TRBJ1-2 and V is TRBV20-1; D unclear. Trimming removed 1 base at V and 13 bases at J, with 13 bases between. Per the germline V gene, CDR1 is DFQATT and CDR2 is SNEGSKA (reference sequence). CDR3 length equals 11 residues. Written as DNA, the CDR3 is TGCAGTGCTAGAGCCCGACTGGGTTGCACCTTC. Amino acid sequence: CSARARLGCTF.

With regard to this clonotype: A single base separates this from a much larger clone, so it may be a read error. The final CDR3 position lacks the conserved phenylalanine or tryptophan, pointing to a likely read error. The V call is TRBV3-1, the J call TRBJ2-1; 10 nucleotides agree with TRBD2. Germline V gene sequence: CDR1 LGHDT, CDR2 YNNKEL (reference sequence). The CDR3 is made up of 15 amino acids. J lost 6 bases, V lost 2 bases, and 4 bases had no gene match. The DNA for the CDR3 is TGTGCCAGCAGCCAAACTAGCGGGGTGGGCAATGAGCAGTTCTGC. Its protein product is CASSQTSGVGNEQFC.

This clonotype was detected a few times. The J gene is TRBJ1-1, the V gene TRBV7-2; 8 nucleotides match TRBD1. Germline V gene sequence: CDR1 SGHTA, CDR2 FQGNSA. CDR3 size: 15 residues. V shed 5 bases and J 1 base; nucleotides not matched to a gene: 6. CDR3 loop: CASSARQGPNTEAFF. The CDR3 nucleotides read TGTGCCAGCAGCGCCAGACAGGGGCCGAACACTGAAGCTTTCTTT.

This clonotype was counted at least ten times. This chain uses TRBV28 with TRBJ2-1; TRBD2 agrees at 9 bases. CDR1 is MDHEN and CDR2 is SYDVKM in the germline V gene. The V gene end was trimmed by 5 bases and the J gene end by 4 bases; junction bases not matched to a gene: 9. The CDR3 sequence is 16 residues long. The CDR3 is CASSPLRSGGYNEQFF. The CDR3 DNA is TGTGCCAGCAGTCCCCTTAGGAGCGGGGGGTACAATGAGCAGTTCTTC. Full variable domain (missing parts from reference TRBV28 and TRBJ2-1): DVKVTQSSRYLVKRTGEKVFLECVQDMDHENMFWYRQDPGLGLRLIYFSYDVKMKEKGDIPEGYSVSREKKERFSLILESASTNQTSMYLCASSPLRSGGYNEQFFGPGTRLTVL.

This clonotype was seen at least ten times. The J gene is TRBJ1-2, the V gene TRBV27; 8 positions agree with TRBD1. The germline V gene encodes CDR1 MNHEY and CDR2 SMNVEV (reference sequence). The ends lost 1 base at V and 6 bases at J; junction bases unmatched: 7. The length of the CDR3 is 15 residues. The CDR3 DNA sequence: TGTGCCAGCAGTTTATACAGGGGGTTAGGGAATGGCTACACCTTC. Its protein product is CASSLYRGLGNGYTF.

This clonotype was observed many times. This CDR3 reads CASSLSGGGRETQYF. The CDR3, as DNA: TGTGCCAGCAGCTTGTCTGGCGGGGGAAGAGAGACCCAGTACTTC. V and J are TRBV7-9 and TRBJ2-5; 7 bases agree with TRBD2. Germline V gives CDR1 SEHNR, CDR2 FQNEAQ (reference sequence). The V and J ends lost 3 bases and 4 bases, in that order; junction bases with no gene match: 8. CDR3 length equals 15 residues.

This clonotype showed up just a few times. This sequence joins TRBV6-2 or TRBV6-3 and TRBJ1-1; D unresolved. The germline gives CDR1 MNHEY, CDR2 SVGEGT. Trimming removed 10 bases at V and 3 bases at J, with 15 bases between. The CDR3 runs to 13 residues. The CDR3 DNA reads as TGTGCCACTCTGAGTAATGGGGACACTGAAGCTTTCTTT. Residues: CATLSNGDTEAFF.

This clonotype was seen many times. The chain is built from TRBV4-3 and TRBJ1-6, with a weak D call TRBD1 (5 bases). CDR3 length: 16 residues. Trimming stripped 0 bases from V and 4 bases from J, with 10 bases between. The germline CDR1 and CDR2 sequences are LGHNA and YSLEER. CDR3 sequence reads: CASSQDDGQYNSPLHF. CDR3 bases: TGCGCCAGCAGCCAAGATGATGGACAATATAATTCACCCCTCCACTTT.